This entry describes one TCR beta chain. Its antigen is currently unknown. The data belong to a study of T cell responses to AZD1222 COVID-19 vaccine. Study details: Some second doses came at about 4 weeks and others at about 12 weeks; these were pooled. Whole-study results and caveats: Repertoire sampling happened only post peak T cell response. Unmutated variant regions reportedly attract nearly half of all spike-specific TCRs. There were vaccine-associated CD4 TCRs across spike, dominant at 160-218 and 743-854.

Sequencing used immunoSEQ multiplex PCR; TCRdb keeps in-frame clones, though not all of them. The table has under 100,000 clones, 80% to 90% seen once. The sample in question was peripheral blood, obtained on day 0 of AZD1222 vaccination. The TCR comes from an adult in good health.

CDR3 sequence reads: CASSTGGSYNEQFF. The CDR3 DNA is TGTGCCAGCAGTACCGGGGGCTCCTACAATGAGCAGTTCTTC. This chain connects TRBV6-2 or TRBV6-3 to TRBJ2-1, with D possibly TRBD2 on 6 matching bases. Germline CDR1 MNHEY, CDR2 SVGEGT. This CDR3 region has 14 residues. V was trimmed by 5 bases and J by 0 bases, leaving 8 bases between them.